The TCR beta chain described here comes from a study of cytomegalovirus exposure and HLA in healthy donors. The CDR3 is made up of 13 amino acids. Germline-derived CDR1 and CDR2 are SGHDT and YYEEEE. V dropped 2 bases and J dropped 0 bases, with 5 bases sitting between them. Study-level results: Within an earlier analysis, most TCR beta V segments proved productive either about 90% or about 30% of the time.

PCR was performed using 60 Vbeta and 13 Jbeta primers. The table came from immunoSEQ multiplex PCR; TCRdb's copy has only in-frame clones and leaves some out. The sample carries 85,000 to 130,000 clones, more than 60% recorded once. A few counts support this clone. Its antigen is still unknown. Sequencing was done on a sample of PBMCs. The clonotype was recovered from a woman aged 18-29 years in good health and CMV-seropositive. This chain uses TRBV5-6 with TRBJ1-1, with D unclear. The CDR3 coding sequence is TGTGCCAGCAGCTTAGGAGTGAACACTGAAGCTTTCTTT. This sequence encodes CASSLGVNTEAFF.